These 2 T cell receptor beta chains were sequenced from one sample in a study of cytomegalovirus exposure and HLA in healthy donors. PCR employed 60 Vbeta and 13 Jbeta primers. TCRdb keeps only in-frame clones here, not all; method: immunoSEQ multiplex PCR. This table has 64,000 or so clones, roughly 67% appearing once. The sequencing sample was made of PBMCs. These receptors came from a man aged 35 to 55 in good health and CMV-seropositive.

This clone was counted a single time. The chain is built from TRBV18 and TRBJ2-3; D is uncertain. Germline loops: CDR1 KGHSH, CDR2 LQKENI. The CDR3 is 14 amino acids. V lost 3 bases to trimming and J lost 2 bases, with 9 bases between them. CDR3 bases: TGTGCCAGCTCACCCTTAACTAACACAGATACGCAGTATTTT. Encoded protein: CASSPLTNTDTQYF.

J is TRBJ2-5 and V is TRBV7-9, with TRBD1 matching over 7 bases. The J segment lost 2 bases and the V segment lost 5 bases, leaving 11 bases of the junction unmatched. Germline V gene lookup returns CDR1 SEHNR and CDR2 FQNEAQ (reference sequence). This CDR3 is built from 16 residues. The CDR3 loop is CASSLRDSITQETQYF. The DNA for the CDR3 is TGTGCCAGCAGCCTTCGGGACAGTATAACTCAAGAGACCCAGTACTTC. The variable domain in full, with the rest retrieved from reference TRBV7-9 and TRBJ2-5, is DTGVSQNPRHKITKRGQNVTFRCDPISEHNRLYWYRQTLGQGPEFLTYFQNEAQLEKSRLLSDRFSAERPKGSFSTLEIQRTEQGDSAMYLCASSLRDSITQETQYFGPGTRLLVL.